This T cell receptor beta chain emerged from a study of cytomegalovirus exposure and HLA in healthy donors. It was with 60 Vbeta and 13 Jbeta primers that the PCR ran. Repertoires were generated with immunoSEQ multiplex PCR, while TCRdb's copy carries only in-frame clones and drops some. The table has some 130,000 clones, 66% seen once. The CDR3 length is 13 residues. Unmatched junction bases numbered 5, after V lost 4 bases and J lost 5 bases. Germline V gene lookup returns CDR1 SGHRS and CDR2 YFSETQ. The receptor was isolated from a human donor in good health. The specimen was PBMCs. The gene calls are TRBV5-1 and TRBJ2-7, with 8 bases that match TRBD2. CDR3 protein: CASSRGGFDEQYF. As DNA, the CDR3 is TGCGCCAGCAGCCGGGGGGGGTTTGACGAGCAGTACTTC. Together with reference TRBV5-1 and TRBJ2-7, the CDR3 gives the full variable domain: KAGVTQTPRYLIKTRGQQVTLSCSPISGHRSVSWYQQTPGQGLQFLFEYFSETQRNKGNFPGRFSGRQFSNSRSEMNVSTLELGDSALYLCASSRGGFDEQYFGPGTRLTVT.